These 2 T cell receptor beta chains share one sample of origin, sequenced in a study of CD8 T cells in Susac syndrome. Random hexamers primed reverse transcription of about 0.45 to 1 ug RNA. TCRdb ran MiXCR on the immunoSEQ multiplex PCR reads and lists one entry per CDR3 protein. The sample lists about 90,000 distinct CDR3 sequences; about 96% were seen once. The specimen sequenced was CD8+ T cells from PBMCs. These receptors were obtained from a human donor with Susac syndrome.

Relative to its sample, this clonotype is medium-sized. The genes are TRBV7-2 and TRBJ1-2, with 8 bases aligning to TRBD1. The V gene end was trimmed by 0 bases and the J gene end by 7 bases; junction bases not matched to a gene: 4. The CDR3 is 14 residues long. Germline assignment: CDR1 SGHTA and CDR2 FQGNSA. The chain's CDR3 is CASSLAGTGTGYTF. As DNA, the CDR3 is TGTGCCAGCAGCTTAGCTGGGACAGGCACTGGCTACACCTTC.

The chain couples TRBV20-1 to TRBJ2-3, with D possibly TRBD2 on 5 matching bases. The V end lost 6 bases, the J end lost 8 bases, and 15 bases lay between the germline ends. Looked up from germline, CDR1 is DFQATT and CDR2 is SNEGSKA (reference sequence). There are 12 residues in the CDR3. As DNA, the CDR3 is TGCAGTGCCCCTCCCCTCCGGGGTACGCAGTATTTT. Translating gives CSAPPLRGTQYF.